A single sample is the source of the 22 T cell receptor beta chains below, sequenced in a study of blood T cell repertoires in COVID-19. Using immunoSEQ multiplex PCR, the repertoire was profiled, and TCRdb retains in-frame clones only, with some absent. Of a few hundred thousand clones in the sample, roughly 90% were seen once. The sequencing input was PBMCs or T cells enriched from blood (not recorded which). The receptors originated from a woman between 40 and 55 years old who had been exposed to COVID-19.

The V and J genes are TRBV7-9 and TRBJ2-5; D is perhaps TRBD2 (6 bases). The CDR3 extends over 14 amino acids. CDR1 and CDR2 (germline): SEHNR, FQNEAQ (reference sequence). V was pared by 5 bases and J by 5 bases, with 15 bases between. As DNA, the CDR3 is TGTGCCAGCAGCGGAGACGGGGGAGGCGAGACCCAGTACTTC. Encoded protein: CASSGDGGGETQYF.

The V and J genes are TRBV11-3 and TRBJ2-1; D is perhaps TRBD2 (6 bases). V shed 5 bases and J shed 4 bases, with 12 bases lying between them. The CDR3 length is 14 residues. CDR1 is SGHNT and CDR2 is YENEEA in the germline V gene. The CDR3 is CASSGVSGYNEQFF. CDR3 nucleotide sequence: TGTGCCAGCAGCGGGGTAAGCGGGTACAATGAGCAGTTCTTC.

The V and J genes are TRBV7-8 and TRBJ2-1, with TRBD1 identical over 9 bases. The CDR3 contains 17 residues. The germline V gene encodes CDR1 SGHVS and CDR2 FQNEAQ. J gave up 4 bases and V 4 bases, and 11 bases lay outside the gene matches. The CDR3 DNA follows: TGTGCCAGCAGCTACCCACATCTCGGGACAGGGTACAATGAGCAGTTCTTC. Encoded protein: CASSYPHLGTGYNEQFF.

This clone was seen only once. V and J are TRBV30 and TRBJ1-4; D not certain. With 3 bases removed from V and 8 bases from J, the gap between germline ends came to 16 bases. Germline V CDR1 and CDR2: GTSNPN, SVGIG (reference sequence). This CDR3 region has 14 residues. CDR3 in amino acids: CAWSPGAFEEKLFF. CDR3 DNA sequence: TGTGCCTGGAGCCCGGGAGCCTTCGAAGAAAAACTGTTTTTT.

The V and J genes are TRBV20-1 and TRBJ1-1, with D tentatively TRBD1 (6 bases). Germline V gene data show CDR1 as DFQATT and CDR2 as SNEGSKA (reference sequence). V was cut by 3 bases and J by 1 base, with 9 bases left in between. The CDR3 contains 13 residues. The CDR3 nucleotides are TGCAGTGCTAGTTCAGGGGCGAACACTGAAGCTTTCTTT. It encodes CSASSGANTEAFF.

This rearrangement joins TRBV5-1 to TRBJ2-1; TRBD2 matches at 9 bases. Germline V CDR1 and CDR2: SGHRS, YFSETQ. The CDR3 extends over 15 amino acids. The trim removed 4 bases at V and 1 base at J, leaving 3 bases unmatched. This chain's CDR3 is CASSASGVSYNEQFF. DNA for the CDR3: TGCGCCAGCAGCGCTAGCGGGGTATCCTACAATGAGCAGTTCTTC.

This chain uses TRBV15 with TRBJ1-3; no clear D gene. The CDR3 spans 15 residues. Trimming cost V 0 bases and J 0 bases, with 6 bases left between them. Germline assignment: CDR1 LNHNV and CDR2 YYDKDF (reference sequence). CDR3 in DNA: TGTGCCACCAGCAGAGATCCGGTCTCTGGAAACACCATATATTTT. Translating it yields CATSRDPVSGNTIYF.

The chain couples TRBV2 to TRBJ1-2; 12 nucleotides align to TRBD1. CDR1 and CDR2 from the germline V gene are SNHLY and FYNNEI. J lost 4 bases, V lost 8 bases, and 2 bases had no gene match. The length of the CDR3 is 13 residues. CDR3 region: CASRGQGAYGYTF. In nucleotides, the CDR3 is TGTGCCAGCCGGGGACAGGGGGCCTATGGCTACACCTTC.

This clone was found once. The rearrangement uses TRBV30 and TRBJ1-1, with 8 bases identical to TRBD1. The CDR3 has 14 residues. The junction had 6 bases not matched to a gene; V was cut back by 3 bases and J by 3 bases. Germline lookup yields CDR1 GTSNPN and CDR2 SVGIG (reference sequence). CDR3 amino acids: CAWRSPGQDTEAFF. As DNA, the CDR3 is TGTGCCTGGAGAAGCCCGGGACAGGACACTGAAGCTTTCTTT.

The chain recombines TRBV7-3 with TRBJ2-2; 8 nucleotides match TRBD1. The J segment lost 1 base and the V segment lost 5 bases, leaving 3 bases of the junction unmatched. CDR3 length: 15 residues. CDR1 and CDR2 from the germline V gene are SGHTA and FQGTGA. The CDR3 here is CASSPGTGNTGELFF. The CDR3, as DNA: TGTGCCAGCAGCCCCGGGACAGGGAACACCGGGGAGCTGTTTTTT.

The chain has TRBV19 and TRBJ1-1; D ambiguous. Trimming left V 3 bases short and J 7 bases short, with 18 bases between. The CDR3 loop spans 15 amino acids. In germline, CDR1 is LNHDA, CDR2 SQIVND (reference sequence). CDR3 coding DNA: TGTGCCAGTAGTATGATTGGCGGGTCTAGTGTTGAAGCTTTCTTT. Translation: CASSMIGGSSVEAFF.

The chain has TRBV19 and TRBJ1-2; TRBD1 matches at 8 bases. The CDR3 runs 13 residues. Per germline, CDR1 LNHDA and CDR2 SQIVND (reference sequence). V was pared by 6 bases and J by 5 bases, with 5 bases of the junction left unmatched. The CDR3 sequence: CASRAGGLYGYTF. CDR3 nucleotides: TGTGCCAGTAGGGCAGGGGGCTTATATGGCTACACCTTC.

This clone is a singleton in its sample. The chain couples TRBV5-6 to TRBJ2-3, with 10 bases fitting TRBD2. CDR3 length: 15 amino acids. CDR1 SGHDT and CDR2 YYEEEE come from the germline V gene. V lost 3 bases to trimming and J lost 2 bases; unmatched junction nucleotides: 3. The CDR3 sequence: CASSSLAGATDTQYF. Here the CDR3 DNA reads TGTGCCAGCAGCTCGCTAGCGGGAGCCACAGATACGCAGTATTTT.

The chain employs TRBV5-6 and TRBJ1-1; unclear D gene. V lost 4 bases and J 0 bases, leaving 7 bases between the germline ends. This CDR3 has 13 residues. Germline V lookup: CDR1 SGHDT, CDR2 YYEEEE. The CDR3 DNA reads TGTGCCAGCAGCCTTACAGTGAACACTGAAGCTTTCTTT. Translated: CASSLTVNTEAFF.

The V call is TRBV12-5, the J call TRBJ1-3, with D unclear. Trimming pared 5 bases from V and 4 bases from J, leaving 15 bases between. The CDR3 totals 15 residues. CDR1 LGHNT and CDR2 FRNRAP come from the germline V gene. The CDR3 spells CASGPSTVAGNTIYF. As DNA, the CDR3 is TGTGCTAGTGGTCCCTCTACTGTAGCGGGAAACACCATATATTTT.

The chain combines TRBV5-1 with TRBJ2-5, with D uncertain. Trimming shortened V by 6 bases and J by 1 base, and 16 bases separated the two germline ends. The CDR3 runs 15 residues. Germline V gene lookup returns CDR1 SGHRS and CDR2 YFSETQ. The CDR3 DNA is TGCGCCAGCATGGTAGCCCCTCGCCTCCAAGAGACCCAGTACTTC. As protein: CASMVAPRLQETQYF. The variable domain in full, completed from reference TRBV5-1 and TRBJ2-5, reads KAGVTQTPRYLIKTRGQQVTLSCSPISGHRSVSWYQQTPGQGLQFLFEYFSETQRNKGNFPGRFSGRQFSNSRSEMNVSTLELGDSALYLCASMVAPRLQETQYFGPGTRLLVL.

This sequence joins TRBV19 and TRBJ1-1; D not certain. This CDR3 has 14 amino acids. V shed 7 bases and J shed 1 base, with 13 bases lying between them. Germline V gene sequence: CDR1 LNHDA, CDR2 SQIVND (reference sequence). CDR3 coding DNA: TGTGCCAGTAAAGGCGATCCGGGGAACACTGAAGCTTTCTTT. Protein product: CASKGDPGNTEAFF. The entire variable domain, with the rest obtained from reference TRBV19 and TRBJ1-1, is as follows: DGGITQSPKYLFRKEGQNVTLSCEQNLNHDAMYWYRQDPGQGLRLIYYSQIVNDFQKGDIAEGYSVSREKKESFPLTVTSAQKNPTAFYLCASKGDPGNTEAFFGQGTRLTVV.

This chain joins TRBV7-9 and TRBJ1-6; tentatively, D is TRBD1 (5 bases). The CDR3 runs to 14 residues. CDR1 and CDR2 from the germline V gene are SEHNR and FQNEAQ (reference sequence). The germline V and J ends were trimmed by 11 bases and 5 bases, with 16 bases remaining between them. The CDR3 sequence: CASGGNTDNSPLHF. Here the CDR3 DNA reads TGTGCCTCCGGGGGTAATACGGATAATTCACCCCTCCACTTT.

This chain joins TRBV25-1 and TRBJ2-1; perhaps TRBD2 as D (6 bases). Trimming pared 7 bases from V and 1 base from J, leaving 11 bases between. Germline V lookup: CDR1 MGHDK, CDR2 SYGVNS. The CDR3 consists of 14 residues. This CDR3 is CASTGGQSYNEQFF. CDR3 coding DNA: TGTGCCAGCACCGGAGGGCAATCCTACAATGAGCAGTTCTTC.

This chain uses TRBV11-2 with TRBJ2-1, with 11 bases fitting TRBD1. The CDR3 contains 14 residues. After removal of 5 bases from V and 8 bases from J, the junction contained 5 bases not matched to a gene. The germline gives CDR1 SGHAT, CDR2 FQNNGV. DNA for the CDR3: TGTGCCAGCAGCCCCGGACAGGGGGCCGATGAGCAGTTCTTC. Its protein is CASSPGQGADEQFF. The full variable domain, completed using reference TRBV11-2 and TRBJ2-1, is EAGVAQSPRYKIIEKRQSVAFWCNPISGHATLYWYQQILGQGPKLLIQFQNNGVVDDSQLPKDRFSAERLKGVDSTLKIQPAKLEDSAVYLCASSPGQGADEQFFGPGTRLTVL.

This clone was counted between two and nine times. J is TRBJ2-7 and V is TRBV2, with TRBD2 identical over 10 bases. Trimming took 3 bases from V and 3 from J; bases not matched to a gene: 5. Germline values: CDR1 SNHLY, CDR2 FYNNEI. CDR3 length equals 15 residues. Here the CDR3 reads CASSESLAGVYEQYF. The CDR3 coding sequence is TGTGCCAGCAGTGAGAGTCTAGCGGGGGTCTACGAGCAGTACTTC. The full variable domain, rest sourced from reference TRBV2 and TRBJ2-7, is EPEVTQTPSHQVTQMGQEVILRCVPISNHLYFYWYRQILGQKVEFLVSFYNNEISEKSEIFDDQFSVERPDGSNFTLKIRSTKLEDSAMYFCASSESLAGVYEQYFGPGTRLTVT.

This rearrangement joins TRBV6-6 to TRBJ1-4, with 8 bases fitting TRBD1. Germline V gene lookup returns CDR1 MNHNY and CDR2 SVGAGI (reference sequence). This CDR3 contains 15 residues. Trimming at V came to 5 bases and at J to 5 bases, leaving 7 bases not matched to a gene. CDR3 nucleotide sequence: TGTGCCAGCAGTCGCCCACAGGGGGGGAATGAAAAACTGTTTTTT. Protein: CASSRPQGGNEKLFF.